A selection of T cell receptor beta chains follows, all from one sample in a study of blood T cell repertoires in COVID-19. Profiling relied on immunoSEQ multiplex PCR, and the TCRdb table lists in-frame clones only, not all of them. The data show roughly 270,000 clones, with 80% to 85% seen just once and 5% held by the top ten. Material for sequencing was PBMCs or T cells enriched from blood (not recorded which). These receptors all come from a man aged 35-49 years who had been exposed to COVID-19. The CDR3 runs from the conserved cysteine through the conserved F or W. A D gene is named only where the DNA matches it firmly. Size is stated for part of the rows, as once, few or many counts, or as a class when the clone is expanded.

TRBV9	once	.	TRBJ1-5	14	CASSAYWEYQPQHF	TGTGCCAGCAGCGCCTATTGGGAGTATCAGCCCCAGCATTTT
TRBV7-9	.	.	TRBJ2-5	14	CASSEGQGRETQYF	TGTGCCAGCAGCGAAGGTCAGGGTCGGGAGACCCAGTACTTC
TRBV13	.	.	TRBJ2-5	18	CASSVDWLQGRTQETQYF	TGTGCCAGCAGTGTTGATTGGTTGCAGGGGCGGACGCAAGAGACCCAGTACTTC
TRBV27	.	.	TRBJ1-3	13	CASKGWSGNTIYF	TGTGCCAGCAAGGGGTGGTCTGGAAACACCATATATTTT
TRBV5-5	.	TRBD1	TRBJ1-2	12	CASSLRTGLYTF	TGTGCCAGCAGCTTGAGGACAGGGCTCTACACCTTC
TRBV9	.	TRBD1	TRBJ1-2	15	CASSAPGQAHYGYTF	TGTGCCAGCAGCGCTCCGGGACAGGCGCACTATGGCTACACCTTC
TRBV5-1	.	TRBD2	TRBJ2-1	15	CASSGSGRSYNEQFF	TGCGCCAGCAGCGGTAGCGGGAGATCCTACAATGAGCAGTTCTTC
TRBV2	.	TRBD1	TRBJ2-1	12	CASSQGANEQFF	TGTGCCAGCAGTCAGGGGGCGAATGAGCAGTTCTTC
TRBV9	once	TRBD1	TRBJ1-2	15	CASSAQRDRGSGYTF	TGTGCCAGCAGCGCACAGCGGGACAGGGGGTCCGGCTACACCTTC
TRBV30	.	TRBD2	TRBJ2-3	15	CAWRRGGGSTDTQYF	TGTGCCTGGAGACGGGGGGGAGGGAGCACAGATACGCAGTATTTT
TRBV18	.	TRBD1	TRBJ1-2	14	CASSPTGGPYGYTF	TGTGCCAGCTCACCAACAGGGGGTCCCTATGGCTACACCTTC
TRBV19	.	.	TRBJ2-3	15	CASTKAEASTDTQYF	TGTGCCAGTACTAAGGCGGAGGCTAGCACAGATACGCAGTATTTT
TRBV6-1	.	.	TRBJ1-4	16	CASSEAQADINEKLFF	TGTGCCAGCAGTGAAGCGCAGGCGGACATTAATGAAAAACTGTTTTTT
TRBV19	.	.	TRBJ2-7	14	CATKTRGGRGEQYF	TGTGCCACTAAAACCCGAGGGGGTCGTGGCGAGCAGTACTTC
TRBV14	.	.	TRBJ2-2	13	CASSQATYGELFF	TGTGCCAGCAGCCAAGCGACATACGGGGAGCTGTTTTTT
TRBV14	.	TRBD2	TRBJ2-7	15	CASSQEGGAFYEQYF	TGTGCCAGCAGCCAAGAGGGAGGGGCTTTTTACGAGCAGTACTTC
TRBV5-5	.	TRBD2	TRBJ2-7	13	CASQAGENYEQYF	TGTGCCAGCCAGGCGGGGGAAAACTACGAGCAGTACTTC
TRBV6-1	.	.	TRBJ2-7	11	CASSERYEQYF	TGTGCCAGCAGTGAACGCTACGAGCAGTACTTC
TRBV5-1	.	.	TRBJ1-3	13	CASSSPHGNTIYF	TGCGCCAGCAGCTCCCCACACGGAAACACCATATATTTT
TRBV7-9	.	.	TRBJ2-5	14	CASSPPGSLETQYF	TGTGCCAGCAGCCCGCCGGGATCCCTAGAGACCCAGTACTTC
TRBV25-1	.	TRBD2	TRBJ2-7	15	CASSATQRDRTRQYF	TGTGCCAGCAGTGCGACGCAGCGGGACCGAACTCGACAGTACTTC
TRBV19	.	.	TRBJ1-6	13	CASTGTNNSPLHF	TGTGCCAGCACAGGGACGAATAATTCACCCCTCCACTTT
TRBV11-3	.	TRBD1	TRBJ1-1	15	CASSSTDRVRTEAFF	TGTGCCAGCAGCTCCACAGACAGGGTACGGACTGAAGCTTTCTTT
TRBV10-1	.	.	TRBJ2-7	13	CASSEGTSYEQYF	TGCGCCAGCAGTGAGGGGACTTCGTACGAGCAGTACTTC
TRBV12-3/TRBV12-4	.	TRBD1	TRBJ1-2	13	CASSDRAARGYTF	TGTGCCAGCAGTGACAGGGCGGCCCGTGGCTACACCTTC
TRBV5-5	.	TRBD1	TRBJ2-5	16	CASSIVRVRQGETQYF	TGTGCCAGCAGCATAGTCCGGGTGAGACAGGGAGAGACCCAGTACTTC
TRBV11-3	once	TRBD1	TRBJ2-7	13	CASRHMTGYEQYF	TGTGCCAGCAGGCATATGACAGGGTACGAGCAGTACTTC
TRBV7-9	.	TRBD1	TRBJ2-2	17	CASSSGDRDRDTGELFF	TGTGCCAGCAGCTCCGGGGATCGGGACAGGGACACCGGGGAGCTGTTTTTT
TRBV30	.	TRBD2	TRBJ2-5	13	CALLAGGPETQYF	TGTGCTTTACTAGCGGGAGGGCCGGAGACCCAGTACTTC